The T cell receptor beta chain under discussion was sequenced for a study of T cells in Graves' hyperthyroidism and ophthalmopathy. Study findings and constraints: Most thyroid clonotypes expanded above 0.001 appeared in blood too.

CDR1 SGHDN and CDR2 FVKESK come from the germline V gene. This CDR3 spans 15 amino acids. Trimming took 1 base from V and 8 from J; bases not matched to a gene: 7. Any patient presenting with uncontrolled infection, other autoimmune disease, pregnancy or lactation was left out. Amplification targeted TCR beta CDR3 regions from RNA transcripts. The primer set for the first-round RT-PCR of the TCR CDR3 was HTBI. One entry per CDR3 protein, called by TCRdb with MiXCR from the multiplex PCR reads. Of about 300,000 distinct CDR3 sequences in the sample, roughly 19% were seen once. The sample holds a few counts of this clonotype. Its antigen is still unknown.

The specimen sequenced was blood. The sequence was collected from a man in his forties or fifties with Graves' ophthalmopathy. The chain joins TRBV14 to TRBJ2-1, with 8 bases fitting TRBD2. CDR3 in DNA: TGTGCCAGCAGCCAAGGCGGGGGGCGTATTGATGAGCAGTTCTTC. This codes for CASSQGGGRIDEQFF.